Following are 7 T cell receptor beta chains from one sample sequenced in a study of blood T cell repertoires in COVID-19. The repertoire was sequenced with immunoSEQ multiplex PCR; TCRdb's copy has only in-frame clones and lacks some. The sample has about 220,000 clones; about 90% are singletons. Sequencing was performed on peripheral blood. The receptor source for this set is a man aged 40-50 years with active or convalescent COVID-19.

The V and J genes are TRBV9 and TRBJ1-3, with D hard to call. Germline V gene sequence: CDR1 SGDLS, CDR2 YYNGEE. This CDR3 contains 14 residues. Trimming shortened V by 6 bases and J by 0 bases, and 10 bases separated the two germline ends. The CDR3 here is CASTPGGSGNTIYF. Here the CDR3 DNA reads TGTGCCAGCACCCCGGGAGGCTCTGGAAACACCATATATTTT.

V and J are TRBV12-3 or TRBV12-4 and TRBJ1-2; D is perhaps TRBD1 (6 bases). The V and J ends lost 5 bases and 2 bases respectively, with 9 bases between them. The CDR3 is 13 amino acids. In DNA form, the CDR3 reads TGTGCCAGCAGTCCGGGACAAAACTATGGCTACACCTTC. This sequence encodes CASSPGQNYGYTF.

The chain employs TRBV19 and TRBJ1-5; 7 bases are shared with TRBD1. There are 19 residues in the CDR3. The junction had 15 bases not matched to a gene; V was cut back by 4 bases and J by 0 bases. Germline loops: CDR1 LNHDA, CDR2 SQIVND (reference sequence). CDR3 in amino acids: CASSSRQGWESYSNQPQHF. The CDR3, as DNA: TGTGCCAGTAGTAGCCGACAGGGCTGGGAATCGTATAGCAATCAGCCCCAGCATTTT.

V and J are TRBV7-9 and TRBJ2-1, with 13 bases aligning to TRBD2. Germline-derived CDR1 and CDR2 are SEHNR and FQNEAQ (reference sequence). Unmatched junction bases numbered 11, after V lost 5 bases and J lost 1 base. The CDR3 consists of 19 residues. This chain's CDR3 is CASSPIGTSGIPSYNEQFF. The CDR3 nucleotides are TGTGCCAGCAGCCCCATAGGGACTAGCGGGATTCCATCCTACAATGAGCAGTTCTTC.

The chain combines TRBV10-2 with TRBJ2-1, with D maybe TRBD1 (5 bases). V lost 3 bases to trimming and J lost 1 base, with 10 bases between them. CDR3 length: 15 residues. Germline values: CDR1 WSHSY, CDR2 SAAADI. CDR3 protein: CASSEPKGSYNEQFF. The CDR3 nucleotides are TGCGCCAGCAGTGAACCCAAGGGGTCCTACAATGAGCAGTTCTTC.

The chain carries TRBV19 and TRBJ2-7; D possibly corresponds to TRBD1 (5 bases). The V gene's germline CDR1 is LNHDA and CDR2 SQIVND (reference sequence). The germline V and J ends were trimmed by 1 base and 2 bases, with 9 bases remaining between them. This CDR3 is 14 amino acids long. CDR3 DNA: TGTGCCAGTAGTATAGGGGGCACCGCCTACGAGCAGTACTTC. The encoded protein is CASSIGGTAYEQYF.

This chain links TRBV28 with TRBJ2-1, with D unresolved. There are 11 residues in the CDR3. Trimming pared 7 bases from V and 10 bases from J, leaving 11 bases between. Per germline, CDR1 MDHEN and CDR2 SYDVKM. In DNA form, the CDR3 reads TGTGCCAGCACTTCAGGTTGGGAGCAGTTCTTC. It yields the protein CASTSGWEQFF.